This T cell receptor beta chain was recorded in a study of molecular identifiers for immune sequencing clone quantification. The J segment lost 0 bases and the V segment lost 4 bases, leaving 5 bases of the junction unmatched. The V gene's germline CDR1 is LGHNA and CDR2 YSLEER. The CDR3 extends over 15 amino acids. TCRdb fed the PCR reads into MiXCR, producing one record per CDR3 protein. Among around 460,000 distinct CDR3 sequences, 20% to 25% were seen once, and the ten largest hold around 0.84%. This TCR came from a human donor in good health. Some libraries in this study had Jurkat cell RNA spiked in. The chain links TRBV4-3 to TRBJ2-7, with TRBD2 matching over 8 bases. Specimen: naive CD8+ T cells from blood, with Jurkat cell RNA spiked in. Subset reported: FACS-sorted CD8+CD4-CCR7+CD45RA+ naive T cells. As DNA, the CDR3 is TGCGCCAGCAGCCGAGAACTAGCGGCCTCCTACGAGCAGTACTTC. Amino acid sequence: CASSRELAASYEQYF.